The 28 T cell receptor beta chains presented below share a single source sample, sequenced in a study of shared clonotypes between healthy human individuals. This table comes from immunoSEQ multiplex PCR, and its TCRdb copy is limited to in-frame clones, with some not included. The sample holds 600,000 to 750,000 clones, roughly 88% seen once. Specimen: memory CD8+ T cells from PBMCs. The subset here: CD45RO+ cells pooled with CCR7-negative TemRA cells. These receptors all stem from a man younger than 35 in good health. Some clones in this sample may be carry-over from other donors' samples.

This clone has just one count. This chain links TRBV28 with TRBJ2-2, with a weak D call TRBD2 (5 bases). V shed 3 bases and J shed 8 bases, with 16 bases lying between them. This CDR3 is 15 amino acids long. The germline V gene encodes CDR1 MDHEN and CDR2 SYDVKM. The CDR3 region has the DNA TGTGCCAGCAGTTTTCCCCGAGACGGGGTTGGGGAGCTGTTTTTT. Translation: CASSFPRDGVGELFF.

The chain recombines TRBV6-1 with TRBJ2-1, with D possibly being TRBD2 (6 bases). V was trimmed by 5 bases and J by 2 bases, leaving 13 bases between them. This CDR3 contains 15 residues. Germline V gives CDR1 MNHNS, CDR2 SASEGT. The CDR3 loop is CASSNSGLAYNEQFF. CDR3 in DNA: TGTGCCAGCAGTAATAGCGGACTTGCCTACAATGAGCAGTTCTTC.

V and J are TRBV6-1 and TRBJ1-2, with TRBD1 matching over 9 bases. Per the germline V gene, CDR1 is MNHNS and CDR2 is SASEGT. The ends lost 6 bases at V and 5 bases at J; junction bases unmatched: 4. This CDR3 spans 13 amino acids. The CDR3: CASRTGGLYGYTF. The CDR3 DNA follows: TGTGCCAGCAGGACAGGGGGGCTTTATGGCTACACCTTC.

This chain joins TRBV7-8 and TRBJ2-5, with 9 bases matching TRBD2. CDR1 is SGHVS, CDR2 FQNEAQ, per germline. With V trimmed by 1 base and J by 7 bases, 13 bases remained unmatched. This CDR3 has 17 residues. CDR3 nucleotides: TGTGCCAGCAGCTTAGGCCTAGCGGGAATAAATGTGAGGACCCAGTACTTC. Its translation is CASSLGLAGINVRTQYF.

This CDR3 is CAWSVGRSLMNTEAFF. The CDR3 bases are TGTGCCTGGAGTGTCGGTCGAAGCCTAATGAACACTGAAGCTTTCTTT. The rearrangement uses TRBV30 and TRBJ1-1; D is uncertain. Germline loops: CDR1 GTSNPN, CDR2 SVGIG (reference sequence). The CDR3 is made up of 16 amino acids. The ends were cut back, 0 bases at V and 0 bases at J, with 14 bases in the middle.

This clone has only a few counts. The chain combines TRBV19 with TRBJ2-3; TRBD1 agrees at 9 bases. From germline, CDR1 is LNHDA and CDR2 SQIVND (reference sequence). J lost 4 bases, V lost 1 base, and 6 bases had no gene match. The CDR3 runs 16 residues. CDR3 nucleotides: TGTGCCAGTAGTATAGTTCCGGGACAGGGTGCAGATACGCAGTATTTT. Its protein is CASSIVPGQGADTQYF.

This sequence joins TRBV7-8 and TRBJ2-1, with D unresolved. The V gene lost 6 bases and the J gene lost 2 bases, with 2 bases spanning the gap. This CDR3 has 11 residues. The germline V gene has CDR1 SGHVS and CDR2 FQNEAQ. CDR3 sequence (DNA): TGTGCCAGCAGGGCCTACAATGAGCAGTTCTTC. This codes for CASRAYNEQFF.

The chain links TRBV30 to TRBJ2-5, with 9 bases identical to TRBD2. The CDR3 covers 19 residues. V trimming: 4 bases; J trimming: 5 bases; junction bases outside the gene matches: 23. CDR1 and CDR2 from the germline V gene are GTSNPN and SVGIG (reference sequence). The CDR3: CAWNPIVVGLAILGETQYF. The CDR3 bases are TGTGCCTGGAACCCCATTGTGGTCGGACTAGCGATTCTTGGGGAGACCCAGTACTTC.

V is TRBV28 and J is TRBJ1-5; D gene uncertain. V lost 5 bases, J lost 5 bases, and 16 bases lay in between. The V gene's germline CDR1 is MDHEN and CDR2 SYDVKM. The CDR3 sequence is 15 residues long. In DNA, the CDR3 is TGTGCCAGCAGTCAACATCTGGCAGGCCATCAGCCCCAGCATTTT. This translates into CASSQHLAGHQPQHF.

This sequence joins TRBV7-8 and TRBJ2-7, with D possibly being TRBD2 (6 bases). The better agreement between TRBJ2-5 and the DNA end casts doubt on the J call. This CDR3 has 15 amino acids. Germline lookup yields CDR1 SGHVS and CDR2 FQNEAQ. CDR3 region: CASSSPRDSTSTQYF. The CDR3, as DNA: TGTGCCAGCAGCTCGCCGCGGGACTCCACTTCGACCCAGTACTTC.

The chain combines TRBV7-9 with TRBJ2-2, with D hard to call. The CDR3 has 11 residues. Germline lookup yields CDR1 SEHNR and CDR2 FQNEAQ (reference sequence). Trimming took off 5 bases at V and 6 bases at J, with 4 bases between the two ends. As DNA, the CDR3 is TGTGCCAGCAGCCCGTCCGGGGAGCTGTTTTTT. It translates to CASSPSGELFF.

V is TRBV28 and J is TRBJ2-1; D gene uncertain. This CDR3 is built from 13 residues. Germline V lookup: CDR1 MDHEN, CDR2 SYDVKM. Trimming removed 4 bases from V and 7 bases from J, with 11 bases in between. CDR3 sequence (DNA): TGTGCCAGCAGTTACGGGTGGGGTAATGAGCAGTTCTTC. It specifies CASSYGWGNEQFF.

CDR3 nucleotide sequence: TGTGCCAGCAGCCAAGGACAGGGATCCTACGAGCAGTACTTC. This gives the protein CASSQGQGSYEQYF. The rearrangement joins TRBV13 to TRBJ2-7; 8 bases fit TRBD1. The CDR3 is 14 amino acids. Germline CDR1 reads PRHDT; CDR2 reads FYEKMQ (reference sequence). V lost 5 bases and J lost 1; bases outside the gene matches: 4.

V and J are TRBV7-9 and TRBJ1-1; D may be TRBD1 (5 bases). Between the trimmed V and J ends, which lost 6 bases and 1 base, there was a span of 12 bases. Germline assignment: CDR1 SEHNR and CDR2 FQNEAQ (reference sequence). The CDR3 contains 14 residues. The CDR3: CASSSYRSNTEAFF. CDR3 coding DNA: TGTGCCAGCAGTTCTTACAGGTCGAACACTGAAGCTTTCTTT.

This clone has a single count. This sequence joins TRBV6-1 and TRBJ2-7; 7 nucleotides agree with TRBD1. The V gene end was trimmed by 10 bases and the J gene end by 2 bases; junction bases not matched to a gene: 8. CDR1 is MNHNS and CDR2 is SASEGT in the germline V gene. The CDR3 extends over 13 amino acids. CDR3 amino acids: CATQDRFTYEQYF. CDR3 sequence (DNA): TGTGCCACCCAGGACAGGTTTACCTACGAGCAGTACTTC.

This chain connects TRBV5-8 to TRBJ2-3, with 8 bases lining up with TRBD1. The J segment lost 2 bases and the V segment lost 5 bases, leaving 7 bases of the junction unmatched. CDR1 is SGHTS and CDR2 is YDEGEE in the germline V gene. The CDR3 contains 15 residues. The DNA for the CDR3 is TGTGCCAGCAGTTTTGGGACAGGAAACACAGATACGCAGTATTTT. Translation gives CASSFGTGNTDTQYF.

This chain joins TRBV5-7 and TRBJ2-5; 11 bases are shared with TRBD1. The end of the DNA aligns better with TRBJ2-7, so the J call may be wrong. TRBV5-7 is designated an ORF whose function remains uncertain. The CDR3 contains 15 residues. The CDR3 DNA is TGTGCCAGCAGCTTGGGGACAGGGGGCCCCTACGAGCAGTACTTC. As protein: CASSLGTGGPYEQYF.

This chain joins TRBV4-1 and TRBJ1-1, with D tentatively TRBD1 (5 bases). Trimming removed 2 bases from V and 3 bases from J, with 10 bases in between. The CDR3 runs to 14 residues. Germline values: CDR1 MGHRA, CDR2 YSYEKL. The CDR3 is CASSQSEGYTEAFF. Here the CDR3 DNA reads TGCGCCAGCAGCCAATCGGAGGGGTACACTGAAGCTTTCTTT.

The CDR3 nucleotides read TGCGCCAGCAGTGAGGGTAGGTCCCTGCAAGAGACCCAGTACTTC. The encoded protein is CASSEGRSLQETQYF. The chain is built from TRBV10-1 and TRBJ2-5; D unresolved. V gave up 2 bases and J gave up 2 bases, with 12 bases separating them. Germline lookup yields CDR1 WNHNN and CDR2 SYGVQD (reference sequence). This CDR3 is 15 amino acids long.

V gene TRBV27 combines with J gene TRBJ2-7; 9 bases align to TRBD1. This CDR3 spans 16 amino acids. Germline CDR1 and CDR2: MNHEY and SMNVEV (reference sequence). With V trimmed by 6 bases and J by 3 bases, 12 bases remained unmatched. Here the CDR3 reads CASRPPPGQGLYEQYF. CDR3 bases: TGTGCCAGCAGACCTCCCCCGGGACAGGGCCTCTACGAGCAGTACTTC.

The chain couples TRBV9 to TRBJ1-2; 7 bases line up with TRBD1. The CDR3 is made up of 14 amino acids. V was pared by 4 bases and J by 6 bases, with 9 bases of the junction left unmatched. Germline V lookup: CDR1 SGDLS, CDR2 YYNGEE. CDR3 bases: TGTGCCAGCAGCCCCGGAGGGACAGACCATGGCTACACCTTC. Translating gives CASSPGGTDHGYTF. Complete variable domain (other parts from reference TRBV9 and TRBJ1-2): DSGVTQTPKHLITATGQRVTLRCSPRSGDLSVYWYQQSLDQGLQFLIQYYNGEERAKGNILERFSAQQFPDLHSELNLSSLELGDSALYFCASSPGGTDHGYTFGSGTRLTVV.

This clone was seen a handful of times. This chain connects TRBV28 to TRBJ1-5, with D hard to call. This CDR3 has 12 residues. Per germline, CDR1 MDHEN and CDR2 SYDVKM. Trimming pared 6 bases from V and 10 bases from J, leaving 13 bases between. This CDR3 is CASRGGDEPQHF. CDR3 in DNA: TGTGCCAGCAGGGGCGGAGACGAACCCCAGCATTTT.

Details on this clone: With a far larger clone one base away, a read error is the likely cause. Different DNA sequences within this sample yield the same CDR3. The genes are TRBV11-2 and TRBJ1-5; D uncertain. The CDR3 consists of 12 residues. The germline CDR1 and CDR2 sequences are SGHAT and FQNNGV. Trimming pared 1 base from V and 6 bases from J, leaving 4 bases between. The CDR3, as DNA: TGTGCCAGCAGCTTAGGGGGTCAGCCCCAGCATTTT. Protein product: CASSLGGQPQHF.

The chain employs TRBV19 and TRBJ1-5; no definite D call. This CDR3 contains 15 residues. Trimming removed 8 bases from V and 1 base from J, with 15 bases in between. The V gene's germline CDR1 is LNHDA and CDR2 SQIVND (reference sequence). The CDR3 region has the DNA TGTGCCAGTTTGGCTCGGGAATTGAGCAATCAGCCCCAGCATTTT. It specifies CASLARELSNQPQHF. Based on the CDR3 plus reference TRBV19 and TRBJ1-5, the full variable domain is DGGITQSPKYLFRKEGQNVTLSCEQNLNHDAMYWYRQDPGQGLRLIYYSQIVNDFQKGDIAEGYSVSREKKESFPLTVTSAQKNPTAFYLCASLARELSNQPQHFGDGTRLSIL.

This chain links TRBV9 with TRBJ2-7; D call uncertain. This CDR3 comprises 13 residues. Per the germline V gene, CDR1 is SGDLS and CDR2 is YYNGEE. V lost 4 bases and J 3 bases, leaving 11 bases between the germline ends. The CDR3 reads CASSPHYLYEQYF. CDR3 in DNA: TGTGCCAGCAGCCCCCACTACCTCTACGAGCAGTACTTC. Together with reference TRBV9 and TRBJ2-7, the CDR3 gives the full variable domain: DSGVTQTPKHLITATGQRVTLRCSPRSGDLSVYWYQQSLDQGLQFLIQYYNGEERAKGNILERFSAQQFPDLHSELNLSSLELGDSALYFCASSPHYLYEQYFGPGTRLTVT.

The chain employs TRBV28 and TRBJ2-3; D call uncertain. CDR3 length: 15 residues. CDR1 and CDR2 (germline): MDHEN, SYDVKM. Trimming took 4 bases from V and 2 from J, leaving 13 bases between them. The chain's CDR3 is CASSSVIDTTDTQYF. CDR3 in DNA: TGTGCCAGCAGTTCTGTTATTGACACCACAGATACGCAGTATTTT.

This rearrangement joins TRBV27 to TRBJ2-1, with 11 nucleotides matching TRBD1. The CDR3 sequence is 15 residues long. Germline V gives CDR1 MNHEY, CDR2 SMNVEV (reference sequence). With 4 bases clipped from V and 4 bases from J, the junction kept 3 bases outside the gene matches. This CDR3 reads CASSWDRGSYNEQFF. In DNA form, the CDR3 reads TGTGCCAGCAGTTGGGACAGGGGGAGTTACAATGAGCAGTTCTTC.

The chain is built from TRBV5-1 and TRBJ2-3; 9 bases line up with TRBD2. The V and J ends lost 0 bases and 4 bases, in that order; junction bases with no gene match: 6. Germline CDR1 is SGHRS and CDR2 is YFSETQ. The CDR3 spans 16 residues. The CDR3 region is CASSLAGGRDSDTQYF. The CDR3 coding sequence is TGCGCCAGCAGCTTGGCCGGCGGGAGGGATTCAGATACGCAGTATTTT.